One T cell receptor (beta chain) is described in this entry. The data stem from a study of blood T cell repertoires in COVID-19. Study overall: There were acute and convalescent COVID-19 samples, and they came from the United States, Italy and Spain. Nucleic acid was either cDNA or gDNA, and it came from T cells, B-cell-depleted T cells, or PBMCs.

V lost 4 bases, J lost 8 bases, and 7 bases stayed unmatched. In germline, CDR1 is PRHDT, CDR2 FYEKMQ (reference sequence). The CDR3 is 15 residues long. Cohort assignment relied on participant-reported clinical history. TCRdb's copy holds only in-frame clones and misses some; the assay was immunoSEQ multiplex PCR. This table holds 150,000 to 200,000 clones, roughly 85% found once. V usage is TRBV13 and J usage is TRBJ1-4, with TRBD1 identical over 10 bases. The sample comprised PBMCs or T cells enriched from blood (not recorded which). The TCR was taken from a woman between 70 and 85 years old in a cohort exposed to, infected with or recovered from COVID-19 (not recorded which). CDR3 protein: CASSYLGTGVEKLFF. As DNA, the CDR3 is TGTGCCAGCAGCTACCTCGGGACAGGGGTAGAAAAACTGTTTTTT.